This T cell receptor beta chain comes out of a study of siplizumab effects on memory and regulatory T cells. Study-wide points: Siplizumab conditions gave an average of around 70% Treg-derived mappable alloreactive CD4+ clones, versus about 30% for controls. Suppressive function of proliferating Tregs from siplizumab cultures was not confirmed. Greater diversity than memory cells seemed evident in naive T cells, which also appeared to be major alloresponse contributors. Siplizumab produced a significant reduction in alloreactive sequences that were traceable to unstimulated CD4+ memory cells.

TCRdb's table, derived via immunoSEQ multiplex PCR, lists solely in-frame clones and lacks some. The sample yields over 60,000 clones, around 90% seen once. This CDR3 has 13 residues. V was pared by 5 bases and J by 0 bases, with 10 bases between. CDR1 SQVTM and CDR2 ANQGSEA come from the germline V gene. Points on this clone: Antigen: not known.

This clonotype originated in a human donor in good health. Sequencing input: CD8+ T cells sorted from blood. The genes are TRBV29-1 and TRBJ1-2; TRBD1 might be the D (5 bases). DNA of the CDR3: TGCAGCGTTACGGGGGGTTCTAACTATGGCTACACCTTC. This translates into CSVTGGSNYGYTF.